A single sample is the source of the 17 T cell receptor beta chains below, sequenced in a study of T-cell reconstitution after alpha-beta-depleted transplantation in children. A library of TCRbeta sequences, prepared with unique molecular identifiers, was generated. TCRdb ran MiXCR on the PCR reads and lists one entry per CDR3 protein. The sample has 640,000 or so distinct CDR3 sequences; 16% are singletons. Sample: PBMCs from the stem cell graft donor, taken from the stem cell graft. The receptors derive from a human donor who donated a stem cell graft to a child with acute myeloid leukemia.

This clonotype has at least ten counts. CDR3 sequence: CSATSGGPNTQYF. The CDR3 nucleotides are TGCAGTGCTACTAGCGGGGGGCCTAATACGCAGTATTTT. The chain links TRBV20-1 to TRBJ2-3, with 11 bases matching TRBD2. The CDR3 runs to 13 residues. Germline V lookup: CDR1 DFQATT, CDR2 SNEGSKA (reference sequence). Germline trimming cut 4 bases from V and 7 bases from J; bases unmatched to any gene: 4.

J is TRBJ2-5 and V is TRBV20-1, with TRBD2 as a possible D gene (7 bases). Germline V lookup: CDR1 DFQATT, CDR2 SNEGSKA (reference sequence). V lost 6 bases, J lost 5 bases, and 22 bases lay in between. The CDR3 length is 15 residues. The CDR3 bases are TGCAGTGCCGGAGAGGGTTGGGGGGGCGGTGAGACCCAGTACTTC. It codes for CSAGEGWGGGETQYF.

This clonotype was picked up a small number of times. J is TRBJ1-1 and V is TRBV29-1, with 9 positions matching TRBD1. The CDR3 has 13 amino acids. J gave up 1 base and V 5 bases, and 2 bases lay outside the gene matches. The germline CDR1 and CDR2 sequences are SQVTM and ANQGSEA. CDR3 amino acids: CSVQDRGNTEAFF. CDR3 coding DNA: TGCAGCGTTCAGGACAGGGGGAACACTGAAGCTTTCTTT. The full variable domain, with the rest looked up from reference TRBV29-1 and TRBJ1-1, is SAVISQKPSRDICQRGTSLTIQCQVDSQVTMMFWYRQQPGQSLTLIATANQGSEATYESGFVIDKFPISRPNLTFSTLTVSNMSPEDSSIYLCSVQDRGNTEAFFGQGTRLTVV.

This clonotype has at least ten counts. The CDR3 DNA reads TGTGCCAGCAGTGGCAGCCTCGGGGACTATGGCTACACCTTC. Translating gives CASSGSLGDYGYTF. V is TRBV27 and J is TRBJ1-2, with D hard to call. Germline V lookup: CDR1 MNHEY, CDR2 SMNVEV (reference sequence). The ends were cut back, 5 bases at V and 3 bases at J, with 13 bases in the middle. The CDR3 sequence is 14 residues long.

The chain is built from TRBV7-9 and TRBJ1-4; 7 nucleotides line up with TRBD1. CDR1 SEHNR and CDR2 FQNEAQ come from the germline V gene (reference sequence). CDR3 length equals 16 residues. The trim removed 5 bases at V and 7 bases at J, leaving 13 bases unmatched. The chain's CDR3 is CASSQARASGGEKLFF. The CDR3, as DNA: TGTGCCAGCAGCCAGGCCCGGGCTTCAGGGGGTGAAAAACTGTTTTTT. Full variable domain (remainder filled in from reference TRBV7-9 and TRBJ1-4): DTGVSQNPRHKITKRGQNVTFRCDPISEHNRLYWYRQTLGQGPEFLTYFQNEAQLEKSRLLSDRFSAERPKGSFSTLEIQRTEQGDSAMYLCASSQARASGGEKLFFGSGTQLSVL.

As regards this clonotype: A read error is possible here, since a much larger clone lies one base away. The chain combines TRBV4-1 with TRBJ1-2, with D hard to call. V was shortened by 2 bases and J by 1 base, with 2 bases between the two germline ends. This CDR3 contains 12 residues. Germline CDR1 is MGHRA and CDR2 is YSYEKL. The CDR3 DNA sequence: TGCGCCAGCAGCCAAAATAACTATGGCTACACCTTC. Its protein product is CASSQNNYGYTF.

The chain employs TRBV7-2 and TRBJ2-7, with 11 bases lining up with TRBD2. CDR3 length: 16 residues. V was pared by 3 bases and J by 3 bases, with 7 bases of the junction left unmatched. Germline CDR1 SGHTA, CDR2 FQGNSA. The CDR3: CASSFGASGGLYEQYF. The CDR3 bases are TGTGCCAGCAGCTTTGGGGCTAGCGGGGGGCTCTACGAGCAGTACTTC.

This clonotype has more than one count but fewer than ten. V usage is TRBV20-1 and J usage is TRBJ2-3, with 7 positions matching TRBD2. This CDR3 is built from 13 residues. The germline V gene has CDR1 DFQATT and CDR2 SNEGSKA (reference sequence). V lost 6 bases to trimming and J lost 5 bases; unmatched junction nucleotides: 8. DNA for the CDR3: TGCAGTGCGCTGAAAACTAGCGTAGATACGCAGTATTTT. Translated, it gives CSALKTSVDTQYF.

This clonotype was recorded at least ten times. The chain links TRBV29-1 to TRBJ1-1; D is ambiguous. V was cut by 4 bases and J by 9 bases, with 12 bases left in between. The CDR3 sequence is 11 residues long. Germline V lookup: CDR1 SQVTM, CDR2 ANQGSEA. This chain's CDR3 is CSVVLTVKAFF. In DNA, the CDR3 is TGCAGCGTTGTCCTAACGGTGAAAGCTTTCTTT.

The rearrangement joins TRBV7-2 to TRBJ2-5; 10 nucleotides line up with TRBD2. From germline, CDR1 is SGHTA and CDR2 FQGNSA. The trim removed 1 base at V and 2 bases at J, leaving 19 bases unmatched. The CDR3 loop spans 21 amino acids. CDR3 sequence (DNA): TGTGCCAGCAGCTTAGTGCCAGGGAAGGAACGGCCTAGCGGGGGACAAGAGACCCAGTACTTC. Amino acids: CASSLVPGKERPSGGQETQYF.

CDR3 loop: CASSTPTGEAVDETQYF. The CDR3 DNA is TGTGCCAGCAGTACGCCAACAGGGGAGGCTGTCGACGAGACCCAGTACTTC. The chain is built from TRBV28 and TRBJ2-5, with a tentative D call TRBD1 (7 bases). Trimming took off 5 bases at V and 5 bases at J, with 24 bases between the two ends. This CDR3 is 17 amino acids long. Germline V gene lookup returns CDR1 MDHEN and CDR2 SYDVKM.

This clonotype was observed a handful of times. V gene TRBV4-1 combines with J gene TRBJ2-1; tentatively, D is TRBD2 (5 bases). The CDR3 runs 16 residues. The germline gives CDR1 MGHRA, CDR2 YSYEKL. The ends were cut back, 1 base at V and 1 base at J, with 11 bases in the middle. This CDR3 is CASSQGGLASYNEQFF. CDR3 bases: TGCGCCAGCAGCCAAGGCGGGCTAGCTTCCTACAATGAGCAGTTCTTC.

This clonotype was counted at least ten times. The J gene is TRBJ1-4, the V gene TRBV20-1, with D maybe TRBD1 (5 bases). V lost 0 bases and J lost 4, with 12 bases in between. Germline assignment: CDR1 DFQATT and CDR2 SNEGSKA (reference sequence). There are 15 residues in the CDR3. CDR3 sequence reads: CSARDPRQGNEKLFF. The CDR3 region has the DNA TGCAGTGCTAGAGATCCCCGTCAGGGTAATGAAAAACTGTTTTTT.

In DNA, the CDR3 is TGTGCCAGCAAGCCCTCCGGGGCCCACACTGAAGCTTTCTTT. It is translated as CASKPSGAHTEAFF. This chain uses TRBV6-2 or TRBV6-3 with TRBJ1-1, with a possible D match to TRBD1 (5 bases). The CDR3 covers 14 residues. V lost 7 bases and J lost 3, with 15 bases in between. CDR1 is MNHEY, CDR2 SVGEGT, per germline.

In its sample, this clonotype was seen a few times. The chain uses TRBV11-2 and TRBJ2-7; TRBD2 matches 9 bases. The CDR3 length is 18 residues. Germline lookup yields CDR1 SGHAT and CDR2 FQNNGV. V was clipped by 1 base and J by 2 bases; unmatched bases: 12. DNA for the CDR3: TGTGCCAGCAGCTTAGTAACCTCCCTAGCGGGGCGAACCTACGAGCAGTACTTC. It codes for CASSLVTSLAGRTYEQYF.

Only a few counts were recorded for this clonotype. CDR3 loop: CASSLNVGVGTNTEAFF. The DNA for the CDR3 is TGTGCCAGCAGCTTAAACGTCGGAGTAGGAACGAACACTGAAGCTTTCTTT. The V call is TRBV11-2, the J call TRBJ1-1; D uncertain. The V gene lost 2 bases and the J gene lost 1 base, with 17 bases spanning the gap. The CDR3 is made up of 17 amino acids. CDR1 SGHAT and CDR2 FQNNGV come from the germline V gene.

This clonotype was found many times. The CDR3: CSVPGHFLEAFF. CDR3 bases: TGCAGCGTCCCGGGACACTTCCTTGAAGCTTTCTTT. The rearrangement uses TRBV29-1 and TRBJ1-1; a weak D match, TRBD1 (6 bases). Germline V gene lookup returns CDR1 SQVTM and CDR2 ANQGSEA. Trimming removed 6 bases at V and 7 bases at J, with 15 bases between. This CDR3 comprises 12 residues.